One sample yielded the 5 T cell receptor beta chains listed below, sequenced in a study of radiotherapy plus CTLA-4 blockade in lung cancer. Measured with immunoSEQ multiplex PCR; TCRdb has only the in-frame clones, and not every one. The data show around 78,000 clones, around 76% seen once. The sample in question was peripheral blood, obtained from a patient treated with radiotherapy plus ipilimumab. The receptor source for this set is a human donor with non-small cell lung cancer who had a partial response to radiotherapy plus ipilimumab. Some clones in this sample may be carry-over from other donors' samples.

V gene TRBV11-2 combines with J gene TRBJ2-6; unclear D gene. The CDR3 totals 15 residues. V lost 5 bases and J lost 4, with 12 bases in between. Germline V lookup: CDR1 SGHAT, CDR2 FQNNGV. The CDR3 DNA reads TGTGCCAGCAGCCCCTCCTTTAGAGGGGCCAACGTCCTGACTTTC. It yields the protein CASSPSFRGANVLTF.

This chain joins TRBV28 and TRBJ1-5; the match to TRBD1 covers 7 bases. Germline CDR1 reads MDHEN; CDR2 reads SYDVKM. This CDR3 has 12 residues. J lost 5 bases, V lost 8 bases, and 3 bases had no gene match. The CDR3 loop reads CASRTGHQPQHF. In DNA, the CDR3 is TGTGCCAGCCGGACAGGCCATCAGCCCCAGCATTTT.

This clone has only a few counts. The CDR3 DNA follows: TGTGCCAGCTCACCGAACGGACAGCCCTATGGCTACACCTTC. Amino acid sequence: CASSPNGQPYGYTF. V gene TRBV18 combines with J gene TRBJ1-2, with D maybe TRBD1 (6 bases). The CDR3 covers 14 residues. CDR1 and CDR2 from the germline V gene are KGHSH and LQKENI. The germline V and J ends were trimmed by 3 bases and 4 bases, with 12 bases remaining between them. The full variable domain, its missing parts supplied by reference TRBV18 and TRBJ1-2, is NAGVMQNPRHLVRRRGQEARLRCSPMKGHSHVYWYRQLPEEGLKFMVYLQKENIIDESGMPKERFSAEFPKEGPSILRIQQVVRGDSAAYFCASSPNGQPYGYTFGSGTRLTVV.

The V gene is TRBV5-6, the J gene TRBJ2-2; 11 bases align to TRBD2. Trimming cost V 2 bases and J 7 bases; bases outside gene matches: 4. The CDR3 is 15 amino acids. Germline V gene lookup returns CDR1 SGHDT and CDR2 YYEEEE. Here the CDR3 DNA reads TGTGCCAGCAGCTTACTGACTAGCGGGGTCGGGGAGCTGTTTTTT. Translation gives CASSLLTSGVGELFF.

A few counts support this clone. The CDR3 DNA sequence: TGTGCCAGCAGGCACAGCTCTGGAAACACCATATATTTT. Its protein product is CASRHSSGNTIYF. The rearrangement joins TRBV11-2 to TRBJ1-3; D uncertain. V was pared by 6 bases and J by 0 bases, with 6 bases between. Germline V gives CDR1 SGHAT, CDR2 FQNNGV. The CDR3 loop spans 13 amino acids. Filled out from reference TRBV11-2 and TRBJ1-3, the complete variable domain reads EAGVAQSPRYKIIEKRQSVAFWCNPISGHATLYWYQQILGQGPKLLIQFQNNGVVDDSQLPKDRFSAERLKGVDSTLKIQPAKLEDSAVYLCASRHSSGNTIYFGEGSWLTVV.